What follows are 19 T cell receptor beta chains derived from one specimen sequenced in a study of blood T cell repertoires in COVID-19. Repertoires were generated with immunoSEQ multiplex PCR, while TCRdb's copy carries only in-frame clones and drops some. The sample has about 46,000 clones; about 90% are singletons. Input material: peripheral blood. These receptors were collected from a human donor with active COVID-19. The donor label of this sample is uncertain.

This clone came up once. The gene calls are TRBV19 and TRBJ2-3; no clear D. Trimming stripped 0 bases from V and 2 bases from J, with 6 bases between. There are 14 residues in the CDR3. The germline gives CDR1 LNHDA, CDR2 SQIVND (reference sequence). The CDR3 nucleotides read TGTGCCAGTAGTATAGACCCGTACACAGATACGCAGTATTTT. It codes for CASSIDPYTDTQYF.

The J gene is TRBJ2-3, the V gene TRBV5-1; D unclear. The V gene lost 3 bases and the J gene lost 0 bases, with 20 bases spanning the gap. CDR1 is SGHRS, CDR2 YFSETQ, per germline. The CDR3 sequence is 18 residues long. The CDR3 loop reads CASSSPPGRSPSTDTQYF. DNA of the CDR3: TGCGCCAGCAGCTCTCCCCCGGGTCGGAGCCCTAGCACAGATACGCAGTATTTT.

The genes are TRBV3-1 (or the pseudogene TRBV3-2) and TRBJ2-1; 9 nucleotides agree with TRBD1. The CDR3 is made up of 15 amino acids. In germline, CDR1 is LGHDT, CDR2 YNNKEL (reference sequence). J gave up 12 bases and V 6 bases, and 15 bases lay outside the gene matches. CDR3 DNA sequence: TGTGCCAGCAGACAAAACGCGGGGACAGGGTCTGGGCAGTTCTTC. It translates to CASRQNAGTGSGQFF.

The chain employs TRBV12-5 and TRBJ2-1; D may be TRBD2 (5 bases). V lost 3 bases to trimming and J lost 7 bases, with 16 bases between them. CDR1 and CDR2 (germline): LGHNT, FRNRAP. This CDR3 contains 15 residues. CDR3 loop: CASGFPLAVQNEQFF. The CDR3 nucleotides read TGTGCTAGTGGTTTTCCTCTAGCCGTCCAAAATGAGCAGTTCTTC.

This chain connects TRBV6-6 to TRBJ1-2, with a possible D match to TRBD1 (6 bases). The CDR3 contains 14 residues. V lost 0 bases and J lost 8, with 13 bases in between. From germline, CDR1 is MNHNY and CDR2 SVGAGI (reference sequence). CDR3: CASSYSDSGGGYTF. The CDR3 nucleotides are TGTGCCAGCAGTTACTCGGACAGCGGCGGAGGCTACACCTTC.

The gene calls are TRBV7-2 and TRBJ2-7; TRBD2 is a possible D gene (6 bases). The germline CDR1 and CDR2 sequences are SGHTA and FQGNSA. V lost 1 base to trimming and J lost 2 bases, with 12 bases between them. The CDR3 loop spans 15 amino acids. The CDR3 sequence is CASSLGPAGTYEQYF. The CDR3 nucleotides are TGTGCCAGCAGCTTAGGGCCGGCGGGGACCTACGAGCAGTACTTC.

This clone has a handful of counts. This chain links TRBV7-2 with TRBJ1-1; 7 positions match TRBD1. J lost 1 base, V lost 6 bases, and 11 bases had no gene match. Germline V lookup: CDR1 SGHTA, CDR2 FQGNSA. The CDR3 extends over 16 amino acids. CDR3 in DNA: TGTGCCAGCAGTACGACGACAGGGAGGAGGAACACTGAAGCTTTCTTT. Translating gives CASSTTTGRRNTEAFF.

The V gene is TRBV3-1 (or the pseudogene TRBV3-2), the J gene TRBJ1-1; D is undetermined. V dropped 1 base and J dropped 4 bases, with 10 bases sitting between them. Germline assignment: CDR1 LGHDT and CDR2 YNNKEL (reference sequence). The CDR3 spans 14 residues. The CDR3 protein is CASSQGHGSTEAFF. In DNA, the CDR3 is TGTGCCAGCAGCCAAGGACATGGTTCCACTGAAGCTTTCTTT.

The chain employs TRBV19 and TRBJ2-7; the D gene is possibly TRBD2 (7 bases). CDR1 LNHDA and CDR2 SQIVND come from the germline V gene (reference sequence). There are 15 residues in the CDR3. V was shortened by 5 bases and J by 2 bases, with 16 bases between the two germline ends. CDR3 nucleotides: TGTGCCAGTAGTGAGGGGCGGGGGCCTCCCTACGAGCAGTACTTC. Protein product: CASSEGRGPPYEQYF.

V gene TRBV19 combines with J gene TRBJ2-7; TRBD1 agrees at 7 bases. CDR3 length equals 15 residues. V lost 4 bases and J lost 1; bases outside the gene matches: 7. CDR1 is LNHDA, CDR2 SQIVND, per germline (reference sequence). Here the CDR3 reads CASSTPGTVSYEQYF. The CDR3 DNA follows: TGTGCCAGTAGTACACCCGGGACAGTGTCCTACGAGCAGTACTTC.

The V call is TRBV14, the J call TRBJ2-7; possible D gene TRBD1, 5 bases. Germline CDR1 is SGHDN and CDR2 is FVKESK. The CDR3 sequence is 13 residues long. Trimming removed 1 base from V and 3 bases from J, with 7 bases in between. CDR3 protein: CASSQGTFYEQYF. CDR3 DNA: TGTGCCAGCAGCCAAGGGACATTCTACGAGCAGTACTTC. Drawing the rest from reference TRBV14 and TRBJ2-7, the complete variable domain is EAGVTQFPSHSVIEKGQTVTLRCDPISGHDNLYWYRRVMGKEIKFLLHFVKESKQDESGMPNNRFLAERTGGTYSTLKVQPAELEDSGVYFCASSQGTFYEQYFGPGTRLTVT.

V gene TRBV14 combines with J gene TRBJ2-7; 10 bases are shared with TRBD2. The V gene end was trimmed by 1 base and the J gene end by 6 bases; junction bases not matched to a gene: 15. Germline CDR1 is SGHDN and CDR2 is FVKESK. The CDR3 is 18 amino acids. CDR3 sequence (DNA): TGTGCCAGCAGCCAAGTCCCTTGGTCCGGGACTAGCGAGGTCGAGCAGTACTTC. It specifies CASSQVPWSGTSEVEQYF.

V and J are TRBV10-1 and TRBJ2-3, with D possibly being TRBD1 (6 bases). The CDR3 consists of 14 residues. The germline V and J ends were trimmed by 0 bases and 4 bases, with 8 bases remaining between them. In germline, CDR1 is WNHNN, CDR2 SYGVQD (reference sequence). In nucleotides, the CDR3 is TGCGCCAGCAGTGAGTCTGGGACATCAGATACGCAGTATTTT. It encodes CASSESGTSDTQYF.

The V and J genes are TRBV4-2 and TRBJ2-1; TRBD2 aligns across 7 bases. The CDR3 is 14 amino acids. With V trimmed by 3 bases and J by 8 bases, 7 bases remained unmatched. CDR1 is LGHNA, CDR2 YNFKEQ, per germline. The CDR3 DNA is TGTGCCAGCAGCCACAGCGGGGAACGCGATGAGCAGTTCTTC. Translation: CASSHSGERDEQFF.

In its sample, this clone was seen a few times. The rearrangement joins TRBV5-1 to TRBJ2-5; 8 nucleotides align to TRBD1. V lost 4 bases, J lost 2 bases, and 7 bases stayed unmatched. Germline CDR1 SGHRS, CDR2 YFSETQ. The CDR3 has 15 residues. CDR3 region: CASSANTGGQETQYF. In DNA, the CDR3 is TGCGCCAGCAGCGCCAACACAGGGGGGCAAGAGACCCAGTACTTC.

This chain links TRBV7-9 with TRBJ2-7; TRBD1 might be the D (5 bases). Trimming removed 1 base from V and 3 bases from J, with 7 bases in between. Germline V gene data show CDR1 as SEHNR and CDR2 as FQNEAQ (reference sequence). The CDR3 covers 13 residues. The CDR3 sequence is CASSLGTFYEQYF. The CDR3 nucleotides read TGTGCCAGCAGCTTAGGGACATTCTACGAGCAGTACTTC.

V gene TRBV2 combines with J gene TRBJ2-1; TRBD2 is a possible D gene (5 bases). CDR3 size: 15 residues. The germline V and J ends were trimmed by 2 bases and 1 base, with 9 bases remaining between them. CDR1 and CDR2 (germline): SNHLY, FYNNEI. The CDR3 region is CASSERRTSYNEQFF. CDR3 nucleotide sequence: TGTGCCAGCAGTGAACGGCGGACTTCCTACAATGAGCAGTTCTTC.

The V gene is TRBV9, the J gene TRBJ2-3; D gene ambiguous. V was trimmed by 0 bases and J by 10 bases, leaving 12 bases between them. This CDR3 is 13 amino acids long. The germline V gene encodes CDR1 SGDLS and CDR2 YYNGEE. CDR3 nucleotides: TGTGCCAGCAGCGTAGTCGGTTCTCCGGCGCAGTATTTT. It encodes CASSVVGSPAQYF.

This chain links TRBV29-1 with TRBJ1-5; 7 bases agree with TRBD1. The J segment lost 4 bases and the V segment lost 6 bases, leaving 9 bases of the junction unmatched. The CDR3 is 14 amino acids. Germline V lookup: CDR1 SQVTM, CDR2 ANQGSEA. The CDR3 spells CSVGSTGKNQPQHF. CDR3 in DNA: TGCAGCGTGGGATCGACAGGGAAGAATCAGCCCCAGCATTTT. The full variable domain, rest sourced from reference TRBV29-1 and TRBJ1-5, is SAVISQKPSRDICQRGTSLTIQCQVDSQVTMMFWYRQQPGQSLTLIATANQGSEATYESGFVIDKFPISRPNLTFSTLTVSNMSPEDSSIYLCSVGSTGKNQPQHFGDGTRLSIL.